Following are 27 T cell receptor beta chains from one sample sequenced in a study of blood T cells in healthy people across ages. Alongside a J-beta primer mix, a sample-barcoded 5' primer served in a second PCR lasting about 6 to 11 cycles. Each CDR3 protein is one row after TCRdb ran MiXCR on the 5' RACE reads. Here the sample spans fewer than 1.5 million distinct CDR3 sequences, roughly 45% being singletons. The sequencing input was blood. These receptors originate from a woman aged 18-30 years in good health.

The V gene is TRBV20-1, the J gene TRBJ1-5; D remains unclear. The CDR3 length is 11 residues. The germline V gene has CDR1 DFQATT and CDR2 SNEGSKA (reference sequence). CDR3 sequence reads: CQVVLNQPQHF. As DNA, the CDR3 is TGCCAGGTGGTTCTCAATCAGCCCCAGCATTTT.

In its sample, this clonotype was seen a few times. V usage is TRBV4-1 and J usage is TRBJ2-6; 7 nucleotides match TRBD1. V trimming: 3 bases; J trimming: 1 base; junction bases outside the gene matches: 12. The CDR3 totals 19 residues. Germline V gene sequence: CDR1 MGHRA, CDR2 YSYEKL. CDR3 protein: CASSQVSGQPLSGANVLTF. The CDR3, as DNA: TGCGCCAGCAGCCAGGTCTCGGGACAGCCCTTATCTGGGGCCAACGTCCTGACTTTC.

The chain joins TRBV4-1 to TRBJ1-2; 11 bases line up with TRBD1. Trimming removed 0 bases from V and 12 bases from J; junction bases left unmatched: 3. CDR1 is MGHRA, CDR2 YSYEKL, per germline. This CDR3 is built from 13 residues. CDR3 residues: CASSQEGQGVNTF. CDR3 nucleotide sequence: TGCGCCAGCAGCCAAGAGGGACAGGGGGTTAACACCTTC.

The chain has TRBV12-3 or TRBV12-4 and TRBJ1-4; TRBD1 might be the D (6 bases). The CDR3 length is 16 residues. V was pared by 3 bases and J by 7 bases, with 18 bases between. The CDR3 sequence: CASSFQPQGLSEKLFF. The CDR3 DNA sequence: TGTGCCAGCAGTTTCCAGCCTCAGGGGCTGTCTGAAAAACTGTTTTTT.

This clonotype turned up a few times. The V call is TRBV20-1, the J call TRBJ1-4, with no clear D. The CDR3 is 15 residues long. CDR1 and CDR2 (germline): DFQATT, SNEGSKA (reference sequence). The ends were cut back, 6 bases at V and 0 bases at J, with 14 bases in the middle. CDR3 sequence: CSATPVGATNEKLFF. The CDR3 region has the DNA TGCAGTGCCACCCCTGTTGGCGCAACTAATGAAAAACTGTTTTTT.

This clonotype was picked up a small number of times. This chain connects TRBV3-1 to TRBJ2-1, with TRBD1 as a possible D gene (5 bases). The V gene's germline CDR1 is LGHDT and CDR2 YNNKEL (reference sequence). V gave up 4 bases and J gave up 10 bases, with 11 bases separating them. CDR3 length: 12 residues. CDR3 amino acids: CASSLAQGEQFF. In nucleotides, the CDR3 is TGTGCCAGCAGCCTAGCTCAGGGCGAGCAGTTCTTC.

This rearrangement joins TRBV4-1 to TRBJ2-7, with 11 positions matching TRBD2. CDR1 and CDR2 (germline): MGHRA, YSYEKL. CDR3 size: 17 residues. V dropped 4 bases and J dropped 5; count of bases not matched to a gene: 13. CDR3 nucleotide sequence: TGCGCCAGCAGCCGTATAAACTCACTAGCGGGAGTACACGAGCAGTACTTC. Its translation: CASSRINSLAGVHEQYF.

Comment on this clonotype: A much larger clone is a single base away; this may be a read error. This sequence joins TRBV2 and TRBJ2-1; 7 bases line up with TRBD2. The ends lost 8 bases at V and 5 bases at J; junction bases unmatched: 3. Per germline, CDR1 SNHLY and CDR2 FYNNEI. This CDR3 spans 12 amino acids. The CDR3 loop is CASGGGDNEQFF. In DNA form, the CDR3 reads TGTGCCAGCGGTGGGGGGGACAATGAGCAGTTCTTC.

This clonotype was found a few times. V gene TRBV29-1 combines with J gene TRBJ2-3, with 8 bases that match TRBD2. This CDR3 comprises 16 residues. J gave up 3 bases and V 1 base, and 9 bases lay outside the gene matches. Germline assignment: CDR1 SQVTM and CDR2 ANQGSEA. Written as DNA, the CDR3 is TGCAGCGTTGAAGGAGGGCGGGAGGATAGGACAGATACGCAGTATTTT. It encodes CSVEGGREDRTDTQYF.

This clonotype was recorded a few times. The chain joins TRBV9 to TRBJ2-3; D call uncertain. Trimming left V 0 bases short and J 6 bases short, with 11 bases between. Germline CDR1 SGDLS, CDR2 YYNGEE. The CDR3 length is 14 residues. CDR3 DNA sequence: TGTGCCAGCAGCGTAGCATTGCCCCCGGATACGCAGTATTTT. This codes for CASSVALPPDTQYF.

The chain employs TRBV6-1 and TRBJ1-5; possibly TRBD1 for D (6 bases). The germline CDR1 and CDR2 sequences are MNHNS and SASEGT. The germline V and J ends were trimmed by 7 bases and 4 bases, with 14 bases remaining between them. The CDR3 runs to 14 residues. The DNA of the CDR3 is TGTGCCAGCACCCCCAGGGGCCCGAATCAGCCCCAGCATTTT. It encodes CASTPRGPNQPQHF.

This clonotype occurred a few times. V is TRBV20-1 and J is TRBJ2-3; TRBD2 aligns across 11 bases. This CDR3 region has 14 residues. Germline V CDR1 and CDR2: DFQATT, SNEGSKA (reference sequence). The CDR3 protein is CRMTSGVGTDTQYF. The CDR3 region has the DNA TGCCGGATGACTAGCGGGGTGGGGACAGATACGCAGTATTTT.

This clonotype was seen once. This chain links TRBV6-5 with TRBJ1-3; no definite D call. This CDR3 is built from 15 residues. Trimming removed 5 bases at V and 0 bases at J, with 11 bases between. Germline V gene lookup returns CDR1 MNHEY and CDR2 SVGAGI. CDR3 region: CASSLSDPSGNTIYF. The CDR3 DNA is TGTGCCAGCAGTCTCTCAGACCCCTCTGGAAACACCATATATTTT.

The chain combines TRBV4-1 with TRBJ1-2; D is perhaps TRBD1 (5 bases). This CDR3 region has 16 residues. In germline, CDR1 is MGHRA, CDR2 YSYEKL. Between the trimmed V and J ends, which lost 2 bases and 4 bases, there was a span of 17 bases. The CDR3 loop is CASSQPRQGSSYGYTF. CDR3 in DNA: TGCGCCAGCAGCCAACCCCGTCAGGGATCTTCCTATGGCTACACCTTC.

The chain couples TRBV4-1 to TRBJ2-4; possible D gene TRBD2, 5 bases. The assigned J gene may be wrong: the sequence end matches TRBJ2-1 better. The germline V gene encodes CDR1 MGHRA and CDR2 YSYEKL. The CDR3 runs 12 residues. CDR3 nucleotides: TGCGCCAGCAGCCAAGTTCCCCGGGATCAGTTCTTC. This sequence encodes CASSQVPRDQFF.

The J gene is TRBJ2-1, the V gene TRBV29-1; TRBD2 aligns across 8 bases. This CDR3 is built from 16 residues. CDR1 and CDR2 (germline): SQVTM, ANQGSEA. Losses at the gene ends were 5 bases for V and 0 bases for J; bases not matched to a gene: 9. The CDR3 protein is CSVPSERERSYNEQFF. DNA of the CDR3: TGCAGCGTTCCCTCGGAGCGGGAGCGCTCCTACAATGAGCAGTTCTTC.

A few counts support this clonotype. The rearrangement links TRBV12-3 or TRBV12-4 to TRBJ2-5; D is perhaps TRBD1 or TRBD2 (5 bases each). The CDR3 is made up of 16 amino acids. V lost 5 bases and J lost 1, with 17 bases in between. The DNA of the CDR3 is TGTGCCAGCAGTGCTCCTCGGGGCAGAGTCCAAGAGACCCAGTACTTC. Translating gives CASSAPRGRVQETQYF.

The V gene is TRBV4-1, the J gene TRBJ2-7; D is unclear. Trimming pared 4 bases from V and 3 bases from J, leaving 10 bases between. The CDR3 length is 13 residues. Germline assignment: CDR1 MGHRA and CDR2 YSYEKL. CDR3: CASSPAPGYEQYF. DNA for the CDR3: TGCGCCAGCAGCCCCGCTCCCGGCTACGAGCAGTACTTC.

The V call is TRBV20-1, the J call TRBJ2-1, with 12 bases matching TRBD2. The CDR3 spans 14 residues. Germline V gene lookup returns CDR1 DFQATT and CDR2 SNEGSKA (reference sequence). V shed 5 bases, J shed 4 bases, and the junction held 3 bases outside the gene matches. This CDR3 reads CSAFLAGGYNEQFF. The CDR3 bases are TGCAGTGCTTTTCTAGCGGGAGGGTACAATGAGCAGTTCTTC.

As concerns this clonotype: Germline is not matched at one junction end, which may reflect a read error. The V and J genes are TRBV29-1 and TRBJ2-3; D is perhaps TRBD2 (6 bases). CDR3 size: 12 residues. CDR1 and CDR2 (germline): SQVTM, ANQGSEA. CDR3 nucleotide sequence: TGCAGCATTTACGGGAGCACGGATACGCAGTATTTT. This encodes CSIYGSTDTQYF.

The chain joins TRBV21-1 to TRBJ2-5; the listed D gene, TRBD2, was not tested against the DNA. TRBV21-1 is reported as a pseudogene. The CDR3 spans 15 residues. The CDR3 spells CASSKWARLSGTQYF. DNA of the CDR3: TGTGCCAGCAGCAAATGGGCTAGACTTTCTGGGACCCAGTACTTC.

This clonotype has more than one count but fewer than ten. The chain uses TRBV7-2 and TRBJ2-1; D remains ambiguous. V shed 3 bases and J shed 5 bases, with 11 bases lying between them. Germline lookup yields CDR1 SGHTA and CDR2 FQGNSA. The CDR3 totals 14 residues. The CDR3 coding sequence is TGTGCCAGCAGCTTTAACCCCCTCAACAATGAGCAGTTCTTC. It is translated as CASSFNPLNNEQFF.

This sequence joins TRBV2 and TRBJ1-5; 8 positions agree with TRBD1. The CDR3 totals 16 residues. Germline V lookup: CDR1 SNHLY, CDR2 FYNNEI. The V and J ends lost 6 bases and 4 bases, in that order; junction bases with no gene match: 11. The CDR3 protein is CASRPDRGAVNQPQHF. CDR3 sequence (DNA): TGTGCCAGCAGACCCGACAGGGGAGCAGTAAATCAGCCCCAGCATTTT.

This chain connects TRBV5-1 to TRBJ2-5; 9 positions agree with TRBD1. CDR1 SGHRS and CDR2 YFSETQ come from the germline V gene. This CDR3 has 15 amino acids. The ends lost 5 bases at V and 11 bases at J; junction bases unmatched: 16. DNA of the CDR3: TGCGCCAGCAGGGGCGACAGGGGGGCCTTCAATGAGCAGTACTTC. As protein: CASRGDRGAFNEQYF.

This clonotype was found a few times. The CDR3 is CASSLYMAETQYF. The CDR3, as DNA: TGTGCCAGCAGCTTGTATATGGCGGAGACCCAGTACTTC. The chain joins TRBV5-6 to TRBJ2-5; D remains ambiguous. Per the germline V gene, CDR1 is SGHDT and CDR2 is YYEEEE. The CDR3 extends over 13 amino acids. Trimming removed 1 base at V and 5 bases at J, with 9 bases between.

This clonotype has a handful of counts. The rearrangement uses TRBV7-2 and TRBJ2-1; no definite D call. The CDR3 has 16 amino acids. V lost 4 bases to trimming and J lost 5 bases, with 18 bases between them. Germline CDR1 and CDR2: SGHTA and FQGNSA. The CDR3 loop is CASSSTFGGGHNEQFF. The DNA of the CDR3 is TGTGCCAGCAGCTCCACCTTCGGCGGCGGACACAATGAGCAGTTCTTC.

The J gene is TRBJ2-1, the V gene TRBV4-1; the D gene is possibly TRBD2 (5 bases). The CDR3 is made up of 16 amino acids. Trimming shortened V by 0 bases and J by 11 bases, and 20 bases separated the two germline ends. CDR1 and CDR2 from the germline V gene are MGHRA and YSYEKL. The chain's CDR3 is CASSQEARAARWKQFF. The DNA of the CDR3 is TGCGCCAGCAGCCAAGAGGCACGAGCGGCCCGATGGAAGCAGTTCTTC.